These T cell receptor beta chains were read from a single sample in a study of shared clonotypes between healthy human individuals. Sequencing was performed with immunoSEQ multiplex PCR; in TCRdb, only in-frame clones are kept and a portion is missing. The data contain around 1.4 million clones, 98% of them singletons. The sample taken for sequencing was naive CD4+ T cells sorted from blood. These receptors were taken from a man younger than 45 in good health. Both conserved end residues are part of each CDR3. D genes are given only for firm matches. Clone size is given for some rows only: seen once, a few or many times, or a class if the clone is expanded.

CDR3 length	clone size	D gene	V gene	J gene	CDR3 protein	CDR3 DNA
14	-	-	TRBV7-9	TRBJ2-2	CASSYWQNTGELFF	TGTGCCAGCAGCTATTGGCAGAACACCGGGGAGCTGTTTTTT
17	-	-	TRBV18	TRBJ2-3	CASSPVQGRGGTDTQYF	TGTGCCAGCTCACCGGTACAGGGACGAGGAGGCACAGATACGCAGTATTTT
14	-	-	TRBV28	TRBJ1-2	CASSVESANYGYTF	TGTGCCAGCAGTGTGGAATCGGCGAACTATGGCTACACCTTC
16	-	TRBD1	TRBV28	TRBJ1-5	CASSSPGQVSNQPQHF	TGTGCCAGCAGTTCCCCGGGACAGGTTAGCAATCAGCCCCAGCATTTT
16	-	TRBD1	TRBV5-1	TRBJ2-7	CASSLEPPGQSYEQYF	TGCGCCAGCAGCTTGGAGCCACCGGGACAGTCCTACGAGCAGTACTTC
15	-	TRBD2	TRBV7-2	TRBJ2-1	CASSRLSGRLNEQFF	TGTGCCAGCAGCAGACTGAGCGGGAGGTTAAATGAGCAGTTCTTC
13	-	-	TRBV19	TRBJ1-1	CASSTAPRTEAFF	TGTGCCAGTAGTACGGCCCCGCGAACTGAAGCTTTCTTT
14	-	TRBD2	TRBV5-1	TRBJ2-7	CASSLVAGDDEQYF	TGCGCCAGCAGCTTGGTAGCGGGAGACGACGAGCAGTACTTC
16	-	-	TRBV7-7	TRBJ1-1	CASSLSGQKVDTEAFF	TGTGCTAGCAGCTTATCTGGGCAGAAGGTAGACACTGAAGCTTTCTTT
14	-	-	TRBV11-3	TRBJ2-3	CASSLVGQTDTQYF	TGTGCCAGCAGCTTAGTGGGACAAACAGATACGCAGTATTTT
19	-	TRBD2	TRBV5-1	TRBJ2-1	CASSSTSGNRKFSYNEQFF	TGCGCCAGCAGCTCAACCAGCGGGAACCGAAAATTCTCCTACAATGAGCAGTTCTTC
14	-	TRBD1	TRBV7-3	TRBJ2-7	CASSPTPGGYEQYF	TGTGCCAGCAGTCCCACCCCAGGGGGCTACGAGCAGTACTTC
15	-	TRBD1	TRBV6-1	TRBJ2-1	CASSPLGTAYNEQFF	TGTGCCAGCAGCCCCCTCGGGACAGCATACAATGAGCAGTTCTTC
15	-	TRBD2	TRBV5-6	TRBJ2-3	CASSSLAGGTDTQYF	TGTGCCAGCAGCTCCCTAGCGGGGGGCACAGATACGCAGTATTTT
15	-	-	TRBV11-2	TRBJ1-2	CASSRVQGRAYGYTF	TGTGCCAGCAGCCGGGTCCAGGGTAGGGCATATGGCTACACCTTC
14	-	TRBD2	TRBV28	TRBJ2-7	CASSKAGGPYEQYF	TGTGCCAGCTCGAAAGCGGGAGGGCCCTACGAGCAGTACTTC
12	-	-	TRBV10-3	TRBJ1-1	CAISVGGSRAFF	TGTGCCATCAGCGTGGGGGGGAGTCGGGCTTTCTTT
15	-	TRBD2	TRBV28	TRBJ2-1	CASSLGGSGRAWQFF	TGTGCCAGCAGTTTAGGTGGTAGCGGGAGGGCCTGGCAGTTCTTC
14	-	-	TRBV5-1	TRBJ2-2	CASSLEGVTGELFF	TGCGCCAGCAGCTTGGAAGGGGTAACCGGGGAGCTGTTTTTT
15	once	TRBD1	TRBV30	TRBJ1-1	CAWSLDRGENTEAFF	TGTGCCTGGAGTTTAGACAGGGGAGAGAACACTGAAGCTTTCTTT
15	once	-	TRBV5-1	TRBJ2-3	CASTSYREGTDTQYF	TGCGCCAGCACTTCCTATAGGGAGGGCACAGATACGCAGTATTTT
15	-	TRBD2	TRBV19	TRBJ2-3	CATVGTSGPTDTQYF	TGTGCCACCGTGGGGACTAGCGGGCCCACAGATACGCAGTATTTT
16	-	TRBD2	TRBV10-1	TRBJ2-2	CASSEWLAGGTGELFF	TGCGCCAGCAGTGAGTGGCTAGCGGGAGGTACCGGGGAGCTGTTTTTT
13	-	TRBD1	TRBV5-5	TRBJ2-5	CASSWDSQETQYF	TGTGCCAGCAGCTGGGACAGCCAAGAGACCCAGTACTTC
17	-	TRBD2	TRBV9	TRBJ2-2	CASSPRGGRVEAGELFF	TGTGCCAGCAGCCCCCGAGGTGGGAGGGTCGAAGCCGGGGAGCTGTTTTTT
17	-	-	TRBV10-3	TRBJ2-1	CAISDGSLYPLYNEQFF	TGTGCCATCAGTGATGGTAGCCTGTATCCCTTGTACAATGAGCAGTTCTTC
16	-	TRBD2	TRBV4-3	TRBJ2-2	CASSRGLAENTGELFF	TGCGCCAGCAGCCGCGGACTAGCGGAAAACACCGGGGAGCTGTTTTTT
14	-	-	TRBV5-1	TRBJ1-1	CASTKSRGGTEAFF	TGCGCCAGCACAAAAAGCAGGGGTGGCACTGAAGCTTTCTTT
13	-	-	TRBV19	TRBJ2-1	CASRGGLHNEQFF	TGTGCCAGTAGAGGGGGACTCCACAATGAGCAGTTCTTC
13	-	-	TRBV29-1	TRBJ2-7	CSVAWRDVNEQYF	TGCAGCGTTGCTTGGAGGGACGTGAACGAGCAGTACTTC
15	-	TRBD1	TRBV5-4	TRBJ2-5	CASSNPGQGAVTQYF	TGTGCCAGCAGCAACCCAGGACAGGGGGCTGTGACCCAGTACTTC
15	-	-	TRBV29-1	TRBJ1-1	CSERALNRVGTEAFF	TGCAGCGAAAGAGCCCTTAACAGGGTAGGGACTGAAGCTTTCTTT
12	-	-	TRBV7-9	TRBJ2-7	CASSQGLYEQYF	TGTGCCAGCAGCCAGGGCCTCTACGAGCAGTACTTC
14	-	-	TRBV5-1	TRBJ1-2	CASSLNGLSDGYTF	TGCGCCAGCAGCTTGAACGGTTTGTCTGATGGCTACACCTTC
14	-	-	TRBV28	TRBJ2-5	CASSLLGHPKTQYF	TGTGCCAGCAGTTTACTGGGACACCCCAAGACCCAGTACTTC
17	-	TRBD2	TRBV7-3	TRBJ2-2	CASSLTPLAGVAGELFF	TGTGCCAGCAGCTTAACCCCACTAGCGGGAGTCGCCGGGGAGCTGTTTTTT
14	-	-	TRBV5-6	TRBJ1-2	CASSFPRGAGGYTF	TGTGCCAGCAGCTTCCCGCGAGGGGCAGGGGGCTACACCTTC
15	once	-	TRBV4-3	TRBJ2-1	CASSQDFGSHNEQFF	TGCGCCAGCAGCCAAGATTTCGGATCCCACAATGAGCAGTTCTTC
15	-	-	TRBV6-1	TRBJ2-7	CASSLGTRGSYEQYF	TGTGCCAGCAGCCTCGGGACGCGAGGCTCCTACGAGCAGTACTTC
17	-	TRBD2	TRBV5-1	TRBJ2-1	CASSPGLAGVSYNEQFF	TGCGCCAGCAGCCCCGGACTAGCGGGAGTATCCTACAATGAGCAGTTCTTC